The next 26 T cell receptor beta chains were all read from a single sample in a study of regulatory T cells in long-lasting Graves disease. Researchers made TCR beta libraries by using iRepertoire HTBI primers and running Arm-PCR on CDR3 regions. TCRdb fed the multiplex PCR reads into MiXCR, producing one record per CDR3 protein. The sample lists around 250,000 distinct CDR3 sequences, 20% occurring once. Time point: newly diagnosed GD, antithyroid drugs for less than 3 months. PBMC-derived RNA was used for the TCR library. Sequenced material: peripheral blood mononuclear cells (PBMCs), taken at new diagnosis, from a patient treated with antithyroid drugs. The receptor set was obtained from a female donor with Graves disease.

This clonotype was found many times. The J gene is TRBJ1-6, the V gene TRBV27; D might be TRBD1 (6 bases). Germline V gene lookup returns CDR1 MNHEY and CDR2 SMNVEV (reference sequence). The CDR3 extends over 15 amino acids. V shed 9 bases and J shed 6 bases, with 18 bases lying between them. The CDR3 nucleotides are TGTGCCAGTTCGTCAGAGGGACACCTTAATTCACCCCTCCACTTT. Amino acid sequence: CASSSEGHLNSPLHF.

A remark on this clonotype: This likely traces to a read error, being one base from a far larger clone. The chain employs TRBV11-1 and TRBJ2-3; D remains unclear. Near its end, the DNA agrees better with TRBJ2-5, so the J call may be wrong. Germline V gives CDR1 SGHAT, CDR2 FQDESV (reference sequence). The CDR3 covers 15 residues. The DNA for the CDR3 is TGTGCCAGCAGCCCTTCACACGGCCGAGGAGAGATCCAGTACTTC. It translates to CASSPSHGRGEIQYF.

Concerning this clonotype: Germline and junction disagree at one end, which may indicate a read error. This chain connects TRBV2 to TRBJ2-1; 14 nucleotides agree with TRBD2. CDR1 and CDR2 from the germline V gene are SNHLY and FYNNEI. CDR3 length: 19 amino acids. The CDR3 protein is CASSTMGLAGENDYNGQFF. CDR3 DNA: TGTGCCAGCAGTACAATGGGACTAGCGGGAGAGAATGATTACAATGGGCAGTTCTTC.

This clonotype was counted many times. This CDR3 reads CASSQPGASPYEQYF. CDR3 bases: TGTGCCAGCAGCCAACCGGGCGCCTCCCCCTACGAGCAGTACTTC. The V gene is TRBV2, the J gene TRBJ2-7; D remains ambiguous. CDR3 length: 15 residues. Germline CDR1 and CDR2: SNHLY and FYNNEI. V was clipped by 6 bases and J by 2 bases, with 17 bases between them. Based on the CDR3 plus reference TRBV2 and TRBJ2-7, the full variable domain is EPEVTQTPSHQVTQMGQEVILRCVPISNHLYFYWYRQILGQKVEFLVSFYNNEISEKSEIFDDQFSVERPDGSNFTLKIRSTKLEDSAMYFCASSQPGASPYEQYFGPGTRLTVT.

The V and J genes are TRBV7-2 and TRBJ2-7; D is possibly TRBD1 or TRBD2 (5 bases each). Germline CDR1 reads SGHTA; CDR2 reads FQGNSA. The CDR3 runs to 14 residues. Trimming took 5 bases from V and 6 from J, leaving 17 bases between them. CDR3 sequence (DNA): TGTGCCAGCAGCCCAGGGACCCATTCCGGCGAGCAGTACTTC. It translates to CASSPGTHSGEQYF.

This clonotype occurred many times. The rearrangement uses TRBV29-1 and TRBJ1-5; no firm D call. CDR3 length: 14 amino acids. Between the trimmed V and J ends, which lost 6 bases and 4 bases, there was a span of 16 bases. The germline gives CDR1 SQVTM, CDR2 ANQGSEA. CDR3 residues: CSVITGSGNQPQHF. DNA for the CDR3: TGCAGCGTAATAACGGGTAGTGGGAATCAGCCCCAGCATTTT.

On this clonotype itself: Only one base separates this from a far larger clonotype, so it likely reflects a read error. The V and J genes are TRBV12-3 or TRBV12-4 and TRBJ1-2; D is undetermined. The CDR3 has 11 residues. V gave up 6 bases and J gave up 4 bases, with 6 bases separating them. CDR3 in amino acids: CASSAAYGYTF. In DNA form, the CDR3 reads TGTGCCAGCAGCGCGGCCTATGGCTACACCTTC.

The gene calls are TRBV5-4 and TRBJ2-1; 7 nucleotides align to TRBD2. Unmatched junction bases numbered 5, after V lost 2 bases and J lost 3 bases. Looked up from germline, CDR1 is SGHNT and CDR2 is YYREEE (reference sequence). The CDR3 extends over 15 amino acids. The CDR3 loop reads CASSFGGGHYNEQFF. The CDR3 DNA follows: TGTGCCAGCAGCTTCGGGGGAGGGCACTACAATGAGCAGTTCTTC.

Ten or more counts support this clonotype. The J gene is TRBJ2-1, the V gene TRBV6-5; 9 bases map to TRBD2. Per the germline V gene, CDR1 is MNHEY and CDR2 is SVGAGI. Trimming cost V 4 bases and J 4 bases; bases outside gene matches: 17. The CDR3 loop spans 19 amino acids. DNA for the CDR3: TGTGCCAGCAGTTCCCAGGATAGCGGGAGTTTGGTGGGTTACAATGAGCAGTTCTTC. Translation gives CASSSQDSGSLVGYNEQFF.

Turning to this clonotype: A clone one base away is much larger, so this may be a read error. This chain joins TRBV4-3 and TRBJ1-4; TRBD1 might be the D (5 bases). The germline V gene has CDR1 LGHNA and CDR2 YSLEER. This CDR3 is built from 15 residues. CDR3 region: CANSLFSGVREKLFF. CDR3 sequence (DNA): TGCGCCAACAGCCTTTTCTCGGGGGTGCGGGAAAAACTGTTTTTT.

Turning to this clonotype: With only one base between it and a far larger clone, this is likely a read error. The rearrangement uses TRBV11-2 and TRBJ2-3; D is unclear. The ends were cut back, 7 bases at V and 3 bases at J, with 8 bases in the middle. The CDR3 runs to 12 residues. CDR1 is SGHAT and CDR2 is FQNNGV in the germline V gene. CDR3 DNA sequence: TGTGCCAGCAACCCACTGACAGATACGCAGTATTTT. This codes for CASNPLTDTQYF.

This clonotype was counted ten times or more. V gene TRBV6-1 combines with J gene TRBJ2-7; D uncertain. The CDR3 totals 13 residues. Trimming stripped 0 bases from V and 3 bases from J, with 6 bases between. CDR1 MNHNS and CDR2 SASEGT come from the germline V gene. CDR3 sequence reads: CASSEAVLYEQYF. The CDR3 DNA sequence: TGTGCCAGCAGTGAAGCCGTGCTCTACGAGCAGTACTTC.

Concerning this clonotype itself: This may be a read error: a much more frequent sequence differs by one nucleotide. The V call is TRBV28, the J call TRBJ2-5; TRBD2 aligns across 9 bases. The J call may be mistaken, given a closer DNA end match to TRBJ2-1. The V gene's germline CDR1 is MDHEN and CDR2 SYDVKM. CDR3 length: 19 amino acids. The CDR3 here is CASSFRRLGRGGRDNEQFF. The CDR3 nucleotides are TGTGCCAGCAGTTTCCGCCGCCTGGGGCGGGGGGGCAGGGACAATGAGCAGTTCTTC.

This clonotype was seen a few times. CDR3 nucleotide sequence: TGCGCCAGCAGTCGACCCGGGACGAACTACGAGCAGTACTTC. This encodes CASSRPGTNYEQYF. The genes are TRBV10-2 and TRBJ2-7; D tentatively fits TRBD1 or TRBD2 (5 bases each). V gave up 5 bases and J gave up 3 bases, with 14 bases separating them. CDR3 length: 14 amino acids. Germline loops: CDR1 WSHSY, CDR2 SAAADI.

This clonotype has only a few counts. The CDR3 here is CSVSDRYEQYF. The CDR3 coding sequence is TGCAGCGTCTCCGACAGGTACGAGCAGTACTTC. The rearrangement links TRBV29-1 to TRBJ2-7, with a tentative D call TRBD1 (6 bases). CDR3 length equals 11 residues. Germline loops: CDR1 SQVTM, CDR2 ANQGSEA. Trimming took 6 bases from V and 4 from J, leaving 10 bases between them.

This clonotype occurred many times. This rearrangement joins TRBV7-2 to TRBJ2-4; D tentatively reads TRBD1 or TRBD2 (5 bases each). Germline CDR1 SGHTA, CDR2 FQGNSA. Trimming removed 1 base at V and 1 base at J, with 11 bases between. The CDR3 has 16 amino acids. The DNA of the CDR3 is TGTGCCAGCAGCTTAGGGGGGTCTGTGGCCAAAAACATTCAGTACTTC. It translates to CASSLGGSVAKNIQYF.

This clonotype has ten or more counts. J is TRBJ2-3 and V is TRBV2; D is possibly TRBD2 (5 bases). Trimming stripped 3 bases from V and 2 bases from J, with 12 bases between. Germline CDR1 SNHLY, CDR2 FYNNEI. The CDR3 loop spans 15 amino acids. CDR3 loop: CASSDLIGNTDTQYF. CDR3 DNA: TGTGCCAGCAGTGATTTAATCGGGAACACAGATACGCAGTATTTT.

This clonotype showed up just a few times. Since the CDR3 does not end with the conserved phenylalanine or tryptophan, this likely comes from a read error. The CDR3 spells CASSLLAGYTL. Written as DNA, the CDR3 is TGTGCCAGCAGCCTATTGGCCGGCTACACCCTC. This sequence joins TRBV7-9 and TRBJ1-2; D remains unclear. CDR3 size: 11 residues. Germline loops: CDR1 SEHNR, CDR2 FQNEAQ (reference sequence). Trimming removed 5 bases from V and 8 bases from J, with 9 bases in between.

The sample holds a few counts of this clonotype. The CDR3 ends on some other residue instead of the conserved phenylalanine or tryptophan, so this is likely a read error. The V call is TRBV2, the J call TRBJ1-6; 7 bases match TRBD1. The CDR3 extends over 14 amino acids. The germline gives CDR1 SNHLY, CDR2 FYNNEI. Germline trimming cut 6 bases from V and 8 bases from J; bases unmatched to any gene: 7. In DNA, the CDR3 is TGTGCCAGCAGAGGGGACAGTGAAGATTCACCCCTCCACGTT. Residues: CASRGDSEDSPLHV.

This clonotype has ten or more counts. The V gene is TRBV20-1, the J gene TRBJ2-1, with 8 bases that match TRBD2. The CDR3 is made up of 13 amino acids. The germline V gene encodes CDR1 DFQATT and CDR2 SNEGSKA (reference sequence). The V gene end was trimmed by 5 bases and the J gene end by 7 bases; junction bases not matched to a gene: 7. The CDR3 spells CSAVAGTRNEQFF. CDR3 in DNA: TGCAGTGCTGTTGCCGGGACTAGAAATGAGCAGTTCTTC.

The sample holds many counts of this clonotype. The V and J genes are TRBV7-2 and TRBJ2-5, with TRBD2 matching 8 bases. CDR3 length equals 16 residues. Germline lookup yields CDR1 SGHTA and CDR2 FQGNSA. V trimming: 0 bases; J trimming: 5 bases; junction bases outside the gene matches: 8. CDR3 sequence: CASSLAKRGLGETQYF. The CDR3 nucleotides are TGTGCCAGCAGCTTAGCGAAACGGGGACTAGGGGAGACCCAGTACTTC. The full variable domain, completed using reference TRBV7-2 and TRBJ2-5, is GAGVSQSPSNKVTEKGKDVELRCDPISGHTALYWYRQSLGQGLEFLIYFQGNSAPDKSGLPSDRFSAERTGGSVSTLTIQRTQQEDSAVYLCASSLAKRGLGETQYFGPGTRLLVL.

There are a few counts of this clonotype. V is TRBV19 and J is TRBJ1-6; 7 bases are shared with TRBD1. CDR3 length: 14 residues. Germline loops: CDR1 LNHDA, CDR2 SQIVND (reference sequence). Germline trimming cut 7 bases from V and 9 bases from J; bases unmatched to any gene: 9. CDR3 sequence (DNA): TGTGCCAGTATGGCGACAGGGATGGGTTCACCCCTCCACTTT. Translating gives CASMATGMGSPLHF.

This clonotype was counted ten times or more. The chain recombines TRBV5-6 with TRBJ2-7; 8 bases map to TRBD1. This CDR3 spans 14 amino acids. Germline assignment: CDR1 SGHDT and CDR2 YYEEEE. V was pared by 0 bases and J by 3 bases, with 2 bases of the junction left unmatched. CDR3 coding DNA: TGTGCCAGCAGCTTGGGCAGGGGGCTCTACGAGCAGTACTTC. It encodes CASSLGRGLYEQYF.

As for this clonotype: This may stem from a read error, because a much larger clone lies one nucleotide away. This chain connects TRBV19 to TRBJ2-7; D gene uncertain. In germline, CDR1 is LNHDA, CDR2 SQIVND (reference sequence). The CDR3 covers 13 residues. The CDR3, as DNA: TGTGCCAGTAGTACGGAGTTCTCCTACAAGCAGTACTTC. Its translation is CASSTEFSYKQYF.

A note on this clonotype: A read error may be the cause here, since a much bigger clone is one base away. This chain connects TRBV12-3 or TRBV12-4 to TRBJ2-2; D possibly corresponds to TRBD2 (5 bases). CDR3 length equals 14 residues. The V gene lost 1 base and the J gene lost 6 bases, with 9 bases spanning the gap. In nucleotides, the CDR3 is TGTGCCAGCAGTTTAGGGGAGTCCGCCGGGGAGCTGTTTTTT. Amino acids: CASSLGESAGELFF.

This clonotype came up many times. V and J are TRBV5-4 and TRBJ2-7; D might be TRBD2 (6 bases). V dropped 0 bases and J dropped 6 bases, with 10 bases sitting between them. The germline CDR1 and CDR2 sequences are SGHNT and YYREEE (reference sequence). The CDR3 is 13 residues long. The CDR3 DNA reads TGTGCCAGCAGCTTGGGACTAGTCCCCGAGCAGTACTTC. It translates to CASSLGLVPEQYF.